This entry lists 2 T cell receptor beta chains sequenced from one sample in a study of spatial heterogeneity in lung cancer. Time point reported: sample taken at primary tumor resection. Sequencing was performed on whole RNA extracted from tumor and nontumor lung tissue, or from frozen PBMC, and the material was left unsorted. Via MiXCR, TCRdb re-called the 5' RACE reads, giving one row per CDR3 protein. The sample carries approximately 13,000 distinct CDR3 sequences, roughly 5.2% recorded once. The specimen comprised lung tumor tissue, sampled at surgery. These receptors were collected from a human donor with early-stage non-small cell lung cancer.

This clonotype was recorded many times. The library was prepared for alpha chains; this beta chain is a stray read, so its frequency means little. This chain joins TRBV5-1 and TRBJ2-7; the match to TRBD2 covers 11 bases. The CDR3 consists of 15 residues. Per the germline V gene, CDR1 is SGHRS and CDR2 is YFSETQ. The V and J ends lost 7 bases and 7 bases, in that order; junction bases with no gene match: 13. For the CDR3, the DNA is TGCGCCAGCGGCCCTAGCGGGGGGCCTCTTGGAGAGCAGTACTTC. It yields the protein CASGPSGGPLGEQYF.

By share, this clonotype ranks as medium-sized. This beta chain is an off-target read within a library intended for alpha chains, so its frequency means little. The chain has TRBV4-3 and TRBJ2-3; 13 nucleotides match TRBD2. Germline CDR1 and CDR2: LGHNA and YSLEER. The CDR3 runs 19 residues. J gave up 8 bases and V 0 bases, and 14 bases lay outside the gene matches. In DNA form, the CDR3 reads TGCGCCAGCAGCCAAGACCCGACTGAACTAGCGGGAGGGCTAGGTACGCAGTATTTT. Residues: CASSQDPTELAGGLGTQYF.